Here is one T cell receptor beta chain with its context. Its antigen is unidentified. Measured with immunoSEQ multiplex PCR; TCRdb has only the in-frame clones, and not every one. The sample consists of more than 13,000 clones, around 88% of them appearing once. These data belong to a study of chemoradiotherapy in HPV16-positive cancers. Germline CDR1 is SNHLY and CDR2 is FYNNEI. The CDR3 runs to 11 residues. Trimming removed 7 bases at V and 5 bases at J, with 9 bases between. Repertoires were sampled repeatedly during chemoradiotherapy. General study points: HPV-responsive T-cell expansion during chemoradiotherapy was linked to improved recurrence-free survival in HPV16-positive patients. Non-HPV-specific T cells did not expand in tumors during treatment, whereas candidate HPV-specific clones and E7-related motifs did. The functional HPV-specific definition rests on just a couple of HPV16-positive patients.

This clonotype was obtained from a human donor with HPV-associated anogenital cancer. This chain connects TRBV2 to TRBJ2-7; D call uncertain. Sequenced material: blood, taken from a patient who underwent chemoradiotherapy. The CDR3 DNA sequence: TGTGCCAGCAAGGTCGGTCACGAGCAGTACTTC. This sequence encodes CASKVGHEQYF.